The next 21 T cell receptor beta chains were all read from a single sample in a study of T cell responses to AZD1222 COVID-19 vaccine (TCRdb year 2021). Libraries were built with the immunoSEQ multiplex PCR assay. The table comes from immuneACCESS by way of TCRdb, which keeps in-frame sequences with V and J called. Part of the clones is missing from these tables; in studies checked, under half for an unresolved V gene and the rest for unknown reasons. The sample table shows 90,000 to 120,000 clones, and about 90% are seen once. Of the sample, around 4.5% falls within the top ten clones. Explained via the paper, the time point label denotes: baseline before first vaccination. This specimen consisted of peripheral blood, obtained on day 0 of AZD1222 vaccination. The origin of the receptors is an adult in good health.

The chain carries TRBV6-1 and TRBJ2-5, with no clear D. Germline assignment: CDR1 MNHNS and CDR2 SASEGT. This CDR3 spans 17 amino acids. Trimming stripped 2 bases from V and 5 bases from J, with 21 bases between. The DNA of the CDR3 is TGTGCCAGCAGTGAAAAGAGAGCGCCAGGCCTCAGGGAGACCCAGTACTTC. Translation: CASSEKRAPGLRETQYF.

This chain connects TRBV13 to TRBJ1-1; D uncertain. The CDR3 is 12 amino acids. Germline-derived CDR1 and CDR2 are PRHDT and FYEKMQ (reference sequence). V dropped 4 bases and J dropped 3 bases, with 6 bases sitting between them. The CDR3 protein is CASSSGYTEAFF. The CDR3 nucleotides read TGTGCCAGCAGCTCCGGGTACACTGAAGCTTTCTTT.

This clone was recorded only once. Here the CDR3 DNA reads TGTGCCGGGACAGGTTCCTACAATGAGCAGTTCTTC. Translated, it gives CAGTGSYNEQFF. This chain joins TRBV6-5 and TRBJ2-1, with 8 positions matching TRBD1. Trimming cost V 11 bases and J 1 base; bases outside gene matches: 1. Germline CDR1 reads MNHEY; CDR2 reads SVGAGI. The CDR3 contains 12 residues.

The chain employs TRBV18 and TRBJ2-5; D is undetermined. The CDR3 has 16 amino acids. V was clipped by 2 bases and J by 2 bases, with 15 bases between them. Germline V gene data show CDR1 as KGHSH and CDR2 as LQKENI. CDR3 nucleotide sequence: TGTGCCAGCTCACCAGTCCTCGCCCTCCTTCAAGAGACCCAGTACTTC. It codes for CASSPVLALLQETQYF. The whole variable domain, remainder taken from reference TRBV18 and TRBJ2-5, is NAGVMQNPRHLVRRRGQEARLRCSPMKGHSHVYWYRQLPEEGLKFMVYLQKENIIDESGMPKERFSAEFPKEGPSILRIQQVVRGDSAAYFCASSPVLALLQETQYFGPGTRLLVL.

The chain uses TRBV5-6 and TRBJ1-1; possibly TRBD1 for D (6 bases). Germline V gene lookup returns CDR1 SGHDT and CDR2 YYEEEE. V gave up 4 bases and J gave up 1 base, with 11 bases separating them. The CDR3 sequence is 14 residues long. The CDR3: CASSHGTTNTEAFF. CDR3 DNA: TGTGCCAGCAGCCACGGGACAACGAACACTGAAGCTTTCTTT.

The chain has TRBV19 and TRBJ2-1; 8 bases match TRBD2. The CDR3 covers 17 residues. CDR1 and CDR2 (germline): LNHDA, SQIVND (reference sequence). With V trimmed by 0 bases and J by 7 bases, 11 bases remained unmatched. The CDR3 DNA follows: TGTGCCAGTAGTATAGATCACGTGAGCGGGAGAGGGAATGAGCAGTTCTTC. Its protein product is CASSIDHVSGRGNEQFF.

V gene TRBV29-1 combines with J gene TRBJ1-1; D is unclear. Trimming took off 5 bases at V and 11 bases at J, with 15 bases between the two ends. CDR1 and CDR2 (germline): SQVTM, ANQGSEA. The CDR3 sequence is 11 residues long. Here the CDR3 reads CSVQDGSVAFF. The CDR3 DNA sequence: TGCAGCGTTCAGGACGGTTCAGTTGCTTTCTTT.

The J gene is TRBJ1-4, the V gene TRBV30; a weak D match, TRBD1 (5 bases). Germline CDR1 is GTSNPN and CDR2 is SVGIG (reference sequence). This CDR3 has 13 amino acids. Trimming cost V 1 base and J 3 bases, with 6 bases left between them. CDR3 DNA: TGTGCCTGGAGTGGGGGGGCTAATGAAAAACTGTTTTTT. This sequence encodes CAWSGGANEKLFF.

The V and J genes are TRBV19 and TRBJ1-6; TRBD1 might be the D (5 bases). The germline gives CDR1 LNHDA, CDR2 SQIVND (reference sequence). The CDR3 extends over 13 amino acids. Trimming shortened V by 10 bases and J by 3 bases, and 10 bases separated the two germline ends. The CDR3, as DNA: TGTGCCACCGGGGACGGCTATAATTCACCCCTCCACTTT. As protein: CATGDGYNSPLHF. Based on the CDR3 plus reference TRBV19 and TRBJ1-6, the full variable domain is DGGITQSPKYLFRKEGQNVTLSCEQNLNHDAMYWYRQDPGQGLRLIYYSQIVNDFQKGDIAEGYSVSREKKESFPLTVTSAQKNPTAFYLCATGDGYNSPLHFGNGTRLTVT.

CDR3 in DNA: TGTGCCAGCAGCACTAGCGGGAGGGCCCACAATGAGCAGTTCTTC. Translation gives CASSTSGRAHNEQFF. The rearrangement uses TRBV4-2 and TRBJ2-1; TRBD2 matches 13 bases. V shed 5 bases and J 5 bases; nucleotides not matched to a gene: 3. The CDR3 totals 15 residues. CDR1 is LGHNA and CDR2 is YNFKEQ in the germline V gene.

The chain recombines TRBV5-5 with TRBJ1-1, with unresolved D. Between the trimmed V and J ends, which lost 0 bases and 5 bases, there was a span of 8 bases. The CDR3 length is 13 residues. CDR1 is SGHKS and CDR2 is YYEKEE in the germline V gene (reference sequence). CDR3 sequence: CASSLVEGTEAFF. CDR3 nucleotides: TGTGCCAGCAGCTTGGTAGAGGGAACTGAAGCTTTCTTT.

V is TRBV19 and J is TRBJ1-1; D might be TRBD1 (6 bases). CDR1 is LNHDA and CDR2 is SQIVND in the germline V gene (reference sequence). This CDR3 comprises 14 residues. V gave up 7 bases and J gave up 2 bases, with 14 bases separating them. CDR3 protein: CASIQQGLNTEAFF. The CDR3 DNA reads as TGTGCCAGTATCCAACAGGGCCTTAACACTGAAGCTTTCTTT.

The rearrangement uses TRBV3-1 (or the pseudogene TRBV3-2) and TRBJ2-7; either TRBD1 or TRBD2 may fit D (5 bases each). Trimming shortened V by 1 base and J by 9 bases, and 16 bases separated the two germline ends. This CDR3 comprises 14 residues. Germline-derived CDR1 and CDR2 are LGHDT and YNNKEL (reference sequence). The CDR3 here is CASSQACQRGAQYF. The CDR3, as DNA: TGTGCCAGCAGCCAAGCGTGCCAGCGAGGGGCGCAGTACTTC.

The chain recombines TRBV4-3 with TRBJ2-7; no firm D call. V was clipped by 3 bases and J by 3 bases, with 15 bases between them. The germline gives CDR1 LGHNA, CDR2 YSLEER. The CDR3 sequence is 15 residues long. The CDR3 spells CASSQGKVSVYEQYF. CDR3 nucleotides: TGCGCCAGCAGCCAGGGGAAGGTCTCCGTCTACGAGCAGTACTTC.

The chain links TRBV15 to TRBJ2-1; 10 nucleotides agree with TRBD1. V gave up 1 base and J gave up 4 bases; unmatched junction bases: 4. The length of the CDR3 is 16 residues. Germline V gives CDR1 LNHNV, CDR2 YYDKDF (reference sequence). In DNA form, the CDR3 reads TGTGCCACCAGCAGAGGGGACAGGGGACTATACAATGAGCAGTTCTTC. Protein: CATSRGDRGLYNEQFF. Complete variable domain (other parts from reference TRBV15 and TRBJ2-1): DAMVIQNPRYQVTQFGKPVTLSCSQTLNHNVMYWYQQKSSQAPKLLFHYYDKDFNNEADTPDNFQSRRPNTSFCFLDIRSPGLGDTAMYLCATSRGDRGLYNEQFFGPGTRLTVL.

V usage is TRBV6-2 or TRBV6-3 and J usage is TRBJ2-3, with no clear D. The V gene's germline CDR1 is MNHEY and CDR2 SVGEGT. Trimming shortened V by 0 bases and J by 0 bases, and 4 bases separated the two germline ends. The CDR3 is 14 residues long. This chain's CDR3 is CASSYSESTDTQYF. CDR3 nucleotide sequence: TGTGCCAGCAGTTACTCTGAGAGCACAGATACGCAGTATTTT.

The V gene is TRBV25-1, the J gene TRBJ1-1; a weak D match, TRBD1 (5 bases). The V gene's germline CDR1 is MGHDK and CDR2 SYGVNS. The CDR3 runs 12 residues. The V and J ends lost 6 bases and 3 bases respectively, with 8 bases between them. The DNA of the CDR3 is TGTGCCAGCAGCAGGGCCTACACTGAAGCTTTCTTT. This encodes CASSRAYTEAFF. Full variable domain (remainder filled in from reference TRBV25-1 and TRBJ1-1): EADIYQTPRYLVIGTGKKITLECSQTMGHDKMYWYQQDPGMELHLIHYSYGVNSTEKGDLSSESTVSRIRTEHFPLTLESARPSHTSQYLCASSRAYTEAFFGQGTRLTVV.

CDR3 DNA sequence: TGTGCCAGCAGCTTACCGGGACAGAACAATGAGCAGTTCTTC. It codes for CASSLPGQNNEQFF. The chain combines TRBV5-4 with TRBJ2-1, with TRBD1 matching over 7 bases. This CDR3 is 14 amino acids long. Germline values: CDR1 SGHNT, CDR2 YYREEE (reference sequence). The V segment lost 2 bases and the J segment 5 bases; nucleotides outside the gene matches: 4.

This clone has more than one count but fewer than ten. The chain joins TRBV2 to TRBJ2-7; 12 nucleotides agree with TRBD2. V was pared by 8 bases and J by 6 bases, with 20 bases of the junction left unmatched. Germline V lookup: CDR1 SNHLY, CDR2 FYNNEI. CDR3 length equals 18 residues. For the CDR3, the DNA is TGTGCCAGCGTTGCGGTGTCTAGCGGGAGGGATAAGAGAGGCGAGCAGTACTTC. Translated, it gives CASVAVSSGRDKRGEQYF.

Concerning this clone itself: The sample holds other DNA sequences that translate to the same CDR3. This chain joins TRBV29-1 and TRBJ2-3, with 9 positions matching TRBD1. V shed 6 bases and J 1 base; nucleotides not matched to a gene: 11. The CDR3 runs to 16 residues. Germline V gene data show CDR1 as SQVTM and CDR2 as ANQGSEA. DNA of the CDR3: TGCAGCGTCGATTTGGGGACAGGGATCGGCACAGATACGCAGTATTTT. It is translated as CSVDLGTGIGTDTQYF.

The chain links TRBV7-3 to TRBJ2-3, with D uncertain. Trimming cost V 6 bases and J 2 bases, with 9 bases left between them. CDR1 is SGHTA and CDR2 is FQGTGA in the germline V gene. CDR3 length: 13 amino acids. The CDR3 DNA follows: TGTGCCAGCAGTATTACACACACAGATACGCAGTATTTT. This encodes CASSITHTDTQYF.